These T cell receptor beta chains were read from a single sample in a study of monozygotic twins with inflammatory bowel disease. TCRdb re-called the 5' RACE reads, yielding one record per CDR3 amino acid sequence without DNA. The sample table sets out about 380,000 distinct CDR3 sequences. The sequenced material came from blood. The origin of the receptors is a human donor with ulcerative colitis or Crohn's disease, or a healthy co-twin of an affected twin (not recorded which). Each CDR3 is given with its conserved first and last residue.

v_call	j_call	cdr3_aa
TRBV20-1	TRBJ2-5	CSARGLRSFYQETQYF
TRBV7-3	TRBJ2-3	CASSLRGAWTDTQYF
TRBV12-3/TRBV12-4	TRBJ2-1	CASSPMYEQFF
TRBV20-1	TRBJ1-5	CSASRGNQPQHF
TRBV6-2/TRBV6-3	TRBJ2-2	CASSFRGRSTGELFF
TRBV6-1	TRBJ1-6	CASSSITGTSPLHF
TRBV2	TRBJ2-7	CASRYQGDTYEQYF
TRBV25-1	TRBJ2-7	CASSEYTGDCHEQYF
TRBV7-9	TRBJ2-1	CASSTRAGSSYNEQFF
TRBV4-1	TRBJ2-1	CASSQGTGYEQFF
TRBV7-2	TRBJ2-5	CASSLGLAASQETQYF
TRBV6-2/TRBV6-3	TRBJ2-7	CASRSTGTGGHEQYF
TRBV20-1	TRBJ2-5	CSAGSGAETQYF
TRBV4-3	TRBJ2-7	CASSQWTGPYEQYF
TRBV12-5	TRBJ1-2	CASGLQGNYGYTF
TRBV18	TRBJ2-1	CASSLGLKNEQFF
TRBV6-2/TRBV6-3	TRBJ2-7	CASRRWQNSYEQYF
TRBV6-1	TRBJ1-1	CASSMTGGNTEAFF
TRBV5-1	TRBJ2-5	CASSVYQETQYF
TRBV7-3	TRBJ1-5	CASSSTPDQPQHF
TRBV2	TRBJ2-1	CASSEFWQGAYNEQFF
TRBV7-9	TRBJ2-7	CASSLYTDSYEQYF
TRBV18	TRBJ2-3	CASSQTTGVDTQYF
TRBV6-5	TRBJ2-1	CASSYDGQGLAYEQFF
TRBV7-6	TRBJ2-7	CASSLGTGTGGYYEQYF
TRBV4-2	TRBJ2-5	CASSQELAGGEETQYF
TRBV3-1	TRBJ2-1	CASSLPGGSGGDEQFF
TRBV5-1	TRBJ2-1	CASRRGGPSDEQFF
TRBV6-2/TRBV6-3	TRBJ1-2	CASSYLDRTGELRGYTF
TRBV5-1	TRBJ2-3	CASRGTGRTDTQYF
TRBV14	TRBJ2-7	CASSPGGTNPYEQYF
TRBV4-1	TRBJ2-1	CASSLETTSGGEYEQFF
TRBV7-2	TRBJ1-6	CASSPYGTGGVGSPLHF
TRBV5-1	TRBJ2-5	CASSLAGTQETQYF
TRBV28	TRBJ2-3	CASSFIVGGHPSTDTQYF
TRBV11-1	TRBJ2-7	CASSIDPTRGEQYF
TRBV5-1	TRBJ1-3	CASRLGGARSGNTIYF
TRBV7-6	TRBJ2-2	CASSPALGANTGELFF
TRBV7-2	TRBJ2-3	CASSLSSGATDTQYF
TRBV4-3	TRBJ2-7	CASSQGDRLYEQYF
TRBV7-2	TRBJ2-3	CASSPGQSSGTQYF
TRBV18	TRBJ2-3	CASSPLFLRNPGRRTSTDTQYF
TRBV24-1	TRBJ1-4	CATSDPASNGEKLFF
TRBV4-3	TRBJ2-2	CASSQEGGVSGELFF
TRBV7-9	TRBJ2-5	CASTLGGTQYF
TRBV9	TRBJ1-1	CASSQTGAPTEAFF
TRBV25-1	TRBJ2-5	CASSEYPDSTLQETQYF
TRBV11-1	TRBJ2-1	CASSTYARRNRVASYNEQFF
TRBV7-8	TRBJ2-7	CASSFIRGGLDEQYF
TRBV7-9	TRBJ1-1	CASSLGGESTEAFF
TRBV18	TRBJ1-3	CASSPLRSGNTIYF
TRBV7-9	TRBJ2-7	CASSPRRDTYEQYF
TRBV6-5	TRBJ2-1	CASTAGPSPRSYNEQFF
TRBV6-2/TRBV6-3	TRBJ2-7	CASSYSEQVQSYEQYF
TRBV5-4	TRBJ2-5	CASRRRYRGLDQETQYF